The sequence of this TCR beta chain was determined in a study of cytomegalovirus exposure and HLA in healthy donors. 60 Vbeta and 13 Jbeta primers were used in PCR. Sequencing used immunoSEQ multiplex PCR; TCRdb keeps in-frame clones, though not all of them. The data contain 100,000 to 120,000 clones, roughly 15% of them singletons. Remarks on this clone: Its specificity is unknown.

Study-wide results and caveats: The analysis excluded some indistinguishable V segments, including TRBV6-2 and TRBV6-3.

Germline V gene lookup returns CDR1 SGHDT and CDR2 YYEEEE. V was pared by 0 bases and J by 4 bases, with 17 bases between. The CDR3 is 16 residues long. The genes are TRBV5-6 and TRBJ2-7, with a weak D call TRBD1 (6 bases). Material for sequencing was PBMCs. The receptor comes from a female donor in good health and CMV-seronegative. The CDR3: CASSLGGPFTLYEQYF. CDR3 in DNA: TGTGCCAGCAGCTTGGGGGGGCCCTTTACCTTATACGAGCAGTACTTC.